The clone carrying this T cell receptor (beta chain) was seen once. This sample was included in a study of T cell responses to AZD1222 COVID-19 vaccine. The germline CDR1 and CDR2 sequences are ENHRY and SYGVKD. The length of the CDR3 is 11 residues. V was shortened by 8 bases and J by 4 bases, with 6 bases between the two germline ends. Assay used: immunoSEQ multiplex PCR; TCRdb lists only in-frame clones, some missing. This table has 100,000 to 150,000 clones, approximately 88% appearing once. The sample was peripheral blood, taken on day 0 of AZD1222 vaccination. The chain couples TRBV10-3 to TRBJ1-3; D remains ambiguous. The source is an adult in good health. CDR3 residues: CAIAAGNTIYF. CDR3 in DNA: TGTGCCATCGCAGCGGGAAACACCATATATTTT.